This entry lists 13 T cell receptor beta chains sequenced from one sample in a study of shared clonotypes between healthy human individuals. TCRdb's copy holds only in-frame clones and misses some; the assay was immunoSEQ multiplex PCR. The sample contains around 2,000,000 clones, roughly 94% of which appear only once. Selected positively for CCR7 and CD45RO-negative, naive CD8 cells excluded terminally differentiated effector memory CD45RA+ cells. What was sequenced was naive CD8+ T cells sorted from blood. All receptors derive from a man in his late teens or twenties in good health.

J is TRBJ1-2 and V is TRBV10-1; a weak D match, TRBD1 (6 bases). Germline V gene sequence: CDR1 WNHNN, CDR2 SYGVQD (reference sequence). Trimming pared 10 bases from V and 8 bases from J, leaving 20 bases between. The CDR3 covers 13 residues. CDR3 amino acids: CANPRGALGGYTF. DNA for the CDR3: TGCGCCAACCCCCGGGGGGCCTTAGGAGGCTACACCTTC.

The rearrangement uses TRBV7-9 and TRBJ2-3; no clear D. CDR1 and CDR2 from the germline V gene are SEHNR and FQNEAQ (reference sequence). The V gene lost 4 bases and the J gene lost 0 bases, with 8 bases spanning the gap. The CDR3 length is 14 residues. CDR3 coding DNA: TGTGCCAGCAGCTACATGATGAGCACAGATACGCAGTATTTT. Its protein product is CASSYMMSTDTQYF.

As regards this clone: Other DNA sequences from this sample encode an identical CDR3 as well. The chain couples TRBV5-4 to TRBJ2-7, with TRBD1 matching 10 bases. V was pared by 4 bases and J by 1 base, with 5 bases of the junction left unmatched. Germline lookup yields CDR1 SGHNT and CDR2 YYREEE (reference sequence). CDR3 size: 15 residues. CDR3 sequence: CASSLGQGISYEQYF. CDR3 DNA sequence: TGTGCCAGCAGCCTGGGACAGGGGATATCCTACGAGCAGTACTTC. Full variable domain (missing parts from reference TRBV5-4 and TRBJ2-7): ETGVTQSPTHLIKTRGQQVTLRCSSQSGHNTVSWYQQALGQGPQFIFQYYREEENGRGNFPPRFSGLQFPNYSSELNVNALELDDSALYLCASSLGQGISYEQYFGPGTRLTVT.

CDR3 residues: CASSLTGDDTQYF. CDR3 DNA sequence: TGTGCCAGCAGCTTAACGGGGGACGATACGCAGTATTTT. The rearrangement joins TRBV5-6 to TRBJ2-3; maybe TRBD2 (6 bases). Germline V gene sequence: CDR1 SGHDT, CDR2 YYEEEE. Trimming pared 2 bases from V and 6 bases from J, leaving 10 bases between. The CDR3 is 13 residues long.

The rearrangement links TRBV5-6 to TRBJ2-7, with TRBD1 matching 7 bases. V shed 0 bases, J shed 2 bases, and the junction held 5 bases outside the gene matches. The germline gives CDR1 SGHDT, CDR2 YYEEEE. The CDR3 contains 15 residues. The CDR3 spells CASSLAWTGTYEQYF. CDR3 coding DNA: TGTGCCAGCAGCTTGGCTTGGACAGGAACCTACGAGCAGTACTTC.

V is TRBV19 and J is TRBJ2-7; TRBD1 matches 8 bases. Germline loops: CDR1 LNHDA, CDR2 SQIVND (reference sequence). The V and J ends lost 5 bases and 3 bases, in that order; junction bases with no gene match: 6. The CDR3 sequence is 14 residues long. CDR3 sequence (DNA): TGTGCCAGTAGTTCAGGGGGCGCCGACTACGAGCAGTACTTC. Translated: CASSSGGADYEQYF.

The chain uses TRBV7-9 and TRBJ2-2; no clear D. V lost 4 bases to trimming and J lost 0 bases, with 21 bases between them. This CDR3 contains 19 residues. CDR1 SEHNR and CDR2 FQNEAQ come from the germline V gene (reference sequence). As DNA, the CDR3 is TGTGCCAGCAGCTCCACTCTGGTACGCCGAGAGTCGAACACCGGGGAGCTGTTTTTT. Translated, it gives CASSSTLVRRESNTGELFF. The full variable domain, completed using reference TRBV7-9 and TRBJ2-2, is DTGVSQNPRHKITKRGQNVTFRCDPISEHNRLYWYRQTLGQGPEFLTYFQNEAQLEKSRLLSDRFSAERPKGSFSTLEIQRTEQGDSAMYLCASSSTLVRRESNTGELFFGEGSRLTVL.

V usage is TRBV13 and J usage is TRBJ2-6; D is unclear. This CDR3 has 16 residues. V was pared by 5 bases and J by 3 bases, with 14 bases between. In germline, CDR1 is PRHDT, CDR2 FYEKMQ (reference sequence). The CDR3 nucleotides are TGTGCCAGCAGCGCCGCGGCCTCAGGTGGGGCCAACGTCCTGACTTTC. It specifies CASSAAASGGANVLTF.

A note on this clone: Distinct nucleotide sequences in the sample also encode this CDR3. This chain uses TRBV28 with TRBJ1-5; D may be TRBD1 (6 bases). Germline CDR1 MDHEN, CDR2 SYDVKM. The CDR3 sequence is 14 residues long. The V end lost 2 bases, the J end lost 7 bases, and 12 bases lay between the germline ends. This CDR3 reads CASSLSGGGQPQHF. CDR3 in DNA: TGTGCCAGCAGTTTAAGTGGGGGCGGGCAGCCCCAGCATTTT.

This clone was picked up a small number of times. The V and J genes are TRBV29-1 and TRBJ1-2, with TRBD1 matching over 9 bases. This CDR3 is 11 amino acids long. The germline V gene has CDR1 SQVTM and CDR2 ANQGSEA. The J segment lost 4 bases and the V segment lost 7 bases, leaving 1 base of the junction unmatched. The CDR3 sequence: CSAGQGYGYTF. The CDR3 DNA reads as TGCAGCGCGGGACAGGGCTATGGCTACACCTTC.

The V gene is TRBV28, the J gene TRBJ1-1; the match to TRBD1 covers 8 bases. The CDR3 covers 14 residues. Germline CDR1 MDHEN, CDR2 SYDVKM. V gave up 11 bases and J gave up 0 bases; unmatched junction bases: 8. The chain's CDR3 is CAGCHRGMNTEAFF. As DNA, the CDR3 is TGTGCCGGATGCCACAGGGGGATGAACACTGAAGCTTTCTTT.

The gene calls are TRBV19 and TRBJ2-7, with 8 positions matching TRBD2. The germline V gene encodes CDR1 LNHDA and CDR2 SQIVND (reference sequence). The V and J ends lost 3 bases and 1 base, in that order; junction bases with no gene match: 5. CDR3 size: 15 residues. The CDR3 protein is CASSIKSGGSYEQYF. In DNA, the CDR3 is TGTGCCAGTAGTATTAAAAGCGGGGGTTCCTACGAGCAGTACTTC.

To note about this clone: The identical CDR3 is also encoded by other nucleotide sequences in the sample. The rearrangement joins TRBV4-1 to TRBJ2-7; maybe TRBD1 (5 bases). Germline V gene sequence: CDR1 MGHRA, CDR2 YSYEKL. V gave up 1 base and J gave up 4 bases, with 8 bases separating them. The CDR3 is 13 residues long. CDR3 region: CASSQAAGYEQYF. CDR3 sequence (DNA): TGCGCCAGCAGCCAAGCGGCAGGGTACGAGCAGTACTTC.